These 32 T cell receptor beta chains came from one sample sequenced in a study of low-dose radiotherapy and immunotherapy resistance in tumors. Sample time point: after trial treatment. The treatment denotes: LDRT plus nivolumab, ipilimumab, low-dose cyclophosphamide and aspirin (RACIN trial). With a constant-region primer and a V-primer adapter, TCRs were subjected to roughly 20 PCR cycles of amplification. TCRdb reanalysed the reads using MiXCR and keeps one entry per CDR3 protein. The sample records some 52,000 distinct CDR3 sequences, roughly a third being singletons. Sequences were derived from PBMCs, sampled after low-dose radiotherapy plus immunotherapy. All receptors come from a male donor with rectosigmoid adenocarcinoma.

This chain links TRBV29-1 with TRBJ2-2; the D gene is possibly TRBD2 (6 bases). From germline, CDR1 is SQVTM and CDR2 ANQGSEA. Trimming shortened V by 5 bases and J by 2 bases, and 9 bases separated the two germline ends. The CDR3 covers 13 residues. CDR3: CSVRDSNTGELFF. CDR3 nucleotide sequence: TGCAGCGTTCGGGACTCAAACACCGGGGAGCTGTTTTTT.

This clonotype was picked up many times. This rearrangement joins TRBV6-2 or TRBV6-3 to TRBJ1-1; no firm D call. The CDR3 contains 15 residues. Germline loops: CDR1 MNHEY, CDR2 SVGEGT. Trimming took off 1 base at V and 1 base at J, with 10 bases between the two ends. CDR3 nucleotides: TGTGCCAGCAGTTACTTGGAAACCGGGAACACTGAAGCTTTCTTT. Protein product: CASSYLETGNTEAFF.

V gene TRBV9 combines with J gene TRBJ2-1; the match to TRBD2 covers 11 bases. The germline gives CDR1 SGDLS, CDR2 YYNGEE. Trimming took 3 bases from V and 5 from J; bases not matched to a gene: 4. The CDR3 is made up of 15 amino acids. The CDR3 spells CASSETSGANNEQFF. In DNA, the CDR3 is TGTGCCAGCAGCGAGACTAGCGGGGCGAACAATGAGCAGTTCTTC.

The sample holds a few counts of this clonotype. The chain couples TRBV6-2 or TRBV6-3 to TRBJ1-5, with D perhaps TRBD1 (5 bases). The CDR3 consists of 13 residues. The V end was cut by 6 bases, the J end by 11 bases, with 17 bases between. The germline CDR1 and CDR2 sequences are MNHEY and SVGEGT. The CDR3 DNA sequence: TGTGCCAGCAGCGGGAACGAGAGGGGTACCCAGCATTTT. Encoded protein: CASSGNERGTQHF.

This clonotype was observed many times. The rearrangement uses TRBV5-1 and TRBJ2-3; TRBD1 agrees at 10 bases. The ends lost 0 bases at V and 4 bases at J; junction bases unmatched: 2. The CDR3 totals 15 residues. Per germline, CDR1 SGHRS and CDR2 YFSETQ. The CDR3 reads CASSLGDRGPDTQYF. The CDR3 DNA is TGCGCCAGCAGCTTGGGGGACAGGGGCCCAGATACGCAGTATTTT.

The chain links TRBV6-2 or TRBV6-3 to TRBJ1-5; TRBD1 aligns across 8 bases. Losses at the gene ends were 0 bases for V and 4 bases for J; bases not matched to a gene: 2. Per germline, CDR1 MNHEY and CDR2 SVGEGT. The CDR3 runs to 15 residues. CDR3 loop: CASSYSDRANQPQHF. The CDR3 bases are TGTGCCAGCAGTTACTCGGACAGGGCTAATCAGCCCCAGCATTTT.

This rearrangement joins TRBV3-1 to TRBJ1-1; no firm D call. Germline V gene lookup returns CDR1 LGHDT and CDR2 YNNKEL (reference sequence). The CDR3 is made up of 14 amino acids. V was shortened by 1 base and J by 0 bases, with 6 bases between the two germline ends. The CDR3 DNA follows: TGTGCCAGCAGCCAAGCCATCATGAACACTGAAGCTTTCTTT. Translating it yields CASSQAIMNTEAFF.

This clonotype came up many times. V gene TRBV28 combines with J gene TRBJ1-4; no firm D call. CDR1 is MDHEN, CDR2 SYDVKM, per germline. Trimming cost V 3 bases and J 12 bases, with 8 bases left between them. This CDR3 is built from 11 residues. CDR3 loop: CASSFQWELFF. CDR3 nucleotide sequence: TGTGCCAGCAGTTTTCAGTGGGAACTGTTTTTT. The whole variable domain, filled in from reference TRBV28 and TRBJ1-4, reads DVKVTQSSRYLVKRTGEKVFLECVQDMDHENMFWYRQDPGLGLRLIYFSYDVKMKEKGDIPEGYSVSREKKERFSLILESASTNQTSMYLCASSFQWELFFGSGTQLSVL.

This clonotype was seen a handful of times. The gene calls are TRBV7-8 and TRBJ1-1; 9 bases fit TRBD1. The germline V gene has CDR1 SGHVS and CDR2 FQNEAQ. Trimming at V came to 3 bases and at J to 7 bases, leaving 6 bases not matched to a gene. The CDR3 is 14 amino acids. The CDR3 spells CASSFGTGRGEAFF. Written as DNA, the CDR3 is TGTGCCAGCAGCTTTGGGACAGGGAGAGGTGAAGCTTTCTTT.

On this clonotype itself: This probably arose from a read error, given a far larger clone one base away. The chain uses TRBV13 and TRBJ1-2; TRBD1 is a possible D gene (5 bases). Trimming pared 1 base from V and 3 bases from J, leaving 9 bases between. The CDR3 loop spans 14 amino acids. From germline, CDR1 is PRHDT and CDR2 FYEKMQ (reference sequence). The CDR3 DNA reads as TGTGCCAGCAGCTTAGCGGGGGTACACTATGGCTACACCTTC. It is translated as CASSLAGVHYGYTF.

This chain links TRBV12-3 or TRBV12-4 with TRBJ2-1; D is perhaps TRBD2 (6 bases). This CDR3 is built from 13 residues. The V and J ends lost 4 bases and 8 bases respectively, with 12 bases between them. The CDR3 DNA is TGTGCCAGCAGTTCCGGGACTCAGGATGAGCAGTTCTTC. Its translation: CASSSGTQDEQFF.

Remarks on this clonotype: Its ends do not fully match the called genes, so a read error is possible. The V call is TRBV28, the J call TRBJ2-7, with D possibly matching TRBD1 (6 bases). The V gene's germline CDR1 is MDHEN and CDR2 SYDVKM. This CDR3 spans 15 amino acids. DNA for the CDR3: TGTGCCAGTAGTTTATGGCCCCCAGGGGCGTACGAGCAGTACTTC. Protein: CASSLWPPGAYEQYF.

This clonotype was observed at least ten times. V usage is TRBV6-2 or TRBV6-3 and J usage is TRBJ1-2; D gene unclear. CDR3 size: 14 residues. The germline V gene encodes CDR1 MNHEY and CDR2 SVGEGT. The germline V and J ends were trimmed by 6 bases and 0 bases, with 11 bases remaining between them. For the CDR3, the DNA is TGTGCCAGCAGAATAATGGTTACTAACTATGGCTACACCTTC. Its translation: CASRIMVTNYGYTF.

On this clonotype itself: A read error likely explains this, since a far larger clone differs by one base. This sequence joins TRBV13 and TRBJ2-1; 10 nucleotides agree with TRBD1. Germline V gives CDR1 PRHDT, CDR2 FYEKMQ (reference sequence). The CDR3 is 13 amino acids. CDR3 in DNA: TGTACCAGCAGCCCAACCTCGACAGGGGGCAAGTTCTTC. Residues: CTSSPTSTGGKFF.

The chain carries TRBV29-1 and TRBJ1-2; D call uncertain. Per germline, CDR1 SQVTM and CDR2 ANQGSEA. V lost 4 bases and J 0 bases, leaving 6 bases between the germline ends. The CDR3 sequence is 12 residues long. The CDR3 is CSVAQTNYGYTF. CDR3 nucleotides: TGCAGCGTTGCTCAGACTAACTATGGCTACACCTTC.

The V call is TRBV19, the J call TRBJ1-5, with D unclear. Deletions cut 6 bases from V and 3 bases from J, with 15 bases between. CDR1 is LNHDA, CDR2 SQIVND, per germline (reference sequence). The CDR3 is made up of 15 amino acids. The DNA for the CDR3 is TGTGCCAGTAGAGCTGATAGGGCCCTCAATCAGCCCCAGCATTTT. This translates into CASRADRALNQPQHF.

V usage is TRBV14 and J usage is TRBJ1-1; D possibly corresponds to TRBD1 (5 bases). CDR1 and CDR2 (germline): SGHDN, FVKESK. The V and J ends lost 3 bases and 4 bases respectively, with 15 bases between them. This CDR3 is 15 amino acids long. The CDR3 nucleotides are TGTGCCAGCAGCCAGATAGGCGCAGGGAGCACTGAAGCTTTCTTT. It translates to CASSQIGAGSTEAFF.

This clonotype came up many times. The V call is TRBV6-2 or TRBV6-3, the J call TRBJ2-6, with 9 nucleotides matching TRBD1. The CDR3 runs 18 residues. V shed 6 bases and J 3 bases; nucleotides not matched to a gene: 12. Germline values: CDR1 MNHEY, CDR2 SVGEGT. CDR3 protein: CASSLLWGQGDGANVLTF. In nucleotides, the CDR3 is TGTGCCAGCAGCCTGCTTTGGGGACAGGGAGATGGGGCCAACGTCCTGACTTTC.

The rearrangement joins TRBV7-3 to TRBJ1-5; D is unclear. The V gene lost 4 bases and the J gene lost 2 bases, with 9 bases spanning the gap. The CDR3 contains 14 residues. Per the germline V gene, CDR1 is SGHTA and CDR2 is FQGTGA. The CDR3 DNA reads as TGTGCCAGCAGCTCCGGGTTTGGCAATCAGCCCCAGCATTTT. Its translation is CASSSGFGNQPQHF.

This clonotype was seen repeatedly, ten times or more. The chain carries TRBV3-1 and TRBJ2-7; the D is unclear. Trimming removed 5 bases from V and 3 bases from J, with 14 bases in between. Germline CDR1 and CDR2: LGHDT and YNNKEL (reference sequence). This CDR3 contains 14 residues. In DNA form, the CDR3 reads TGTGCCAGCAGCAACCAGTTTGTGCTCTACGAGCAGTACTTC. It encodes CASSNQFVLYEQYF.

This clonotype was observed many times. This chain uses TRBV28 with TRBJ2-5; no firm D call. The length of the CDR3 is 12 residues. CDR1 is MDHEN and CDR2 is SYDVKM in the germline V gene. Trimming took off 5 bases at V and 1 base at J, with 5 bases between the two ends. The CDR3 region has the DNA TGTGCCAGCAGTCAACTCCAAGAGACCCAGTACTTC. This encodes CASSQLQETQYF. Using reference TRBV28 and TRBJ2-5 for the parts outside the CDR3, the full variable domain is DVKVTQSSRYLVKRTGEKVFLECVQDMDHENMFWYRQDPGLGLRLIYFSYDVKMKEKGDIPEGYSVSREKKERFSLILESASTNQTSMYLCASSQLQETQYFGPGTRLLVL.

The table lists this clonotype with many counts. The V and J genes are TRBV7-9 and TRBJ2-7; 15 positions agree with TRBD2. The germline gives CDR1 SEHNR, CDR2 FQNEAQ (reference sequence). CDR3 length: 15 residues. V was clipped by 4 bases and J by 5 bases; unmatched bases: 3. In DNA, the CDR3 is TGTGCCAGCAGCTCAGGACTAGCGGGGGGGAACGAGCAGTACTTC. It encodes CASSSGLAGGNEQYF.

This clonotype was recorded at least ten times. This chain links TRBV25-1 with TRBJ1-3; unclear D gene. V was shortened by 0 bases and J by 2 bases, with 32 bases between the two germline ends. In germline, CDR1 is MGHDK, CDR2 SYGVNS. The CDR3 extends over 23 amino acids. CDR3 DNA sequence: TGTGCCAGCAGTGAATACTTCATTGCTCCAATGCTGTATCCAGGCGGAACTGGAAACACCATATATTTT. As protein: CASSEYFIAPMLYPGGTGNTIYF.

The gene calls are TRBV4-1 and TRBJ2-1; unclear D gene. Germline assignment: CDR1 MGHRA and CDR2 YSYEKL. This CDR3 contains 13 residues. Trimming removed 0 bases from V and 8 bases from J, with 8 bases in between. CDR3 amino acids: CASSQDLWDEQFF. Here the CDR3 DNA reads TGCGCCAGCAGCCAAGATCTTTGGGATGAGCAGTTCTTC.

In its sample, this clonotype was seen many times. The rearrangement joins TRBV11-2 to TRBJ1-5; maybe TRBD1 (5 bases). The ends were cut back, 5 bases at V and 0 bases at J, with 11 bases in the middle. The germline V gene has CDR1 SGHAT and CDR2 FQNNGV. The CDR3 is 15 amino acids. CDR3 sequence (DNA): TGTGCCAGCAGCCGAACAGGTTATAGCAATCAGCCCCAGCATTTT. Translating gives CASSRTGYSNQPQHF.

This clonotype was seen many times. The chain couples TRBV7-2 to TRBJ2-4; D remains unclear. V lost 5 bases, J lost 0 bases, and 14 bases lay in between. Looked up from germline, CDR1 is SGHTA and CDR2 is FQGNSA. The CDR3 covers 16 residues. For the CDR3, the DNA is TGTGCCAGCAGCCCCAACCCCCAGCTAGCCAAAAACATTCAGTACTTC. Residues: CASSPNPQLAKNIQYF.

The table lists this clonotype with many counts. The chain joins TRBV6-4 to TRBJ2-7; 8 nucleotides match TRBD1. V was pared by 7 bases and J by 2 bases, with 4 bases of the junction left unmatched. Germline values: CDR1 MRHNA, CDR2 SNTAGT. CDR3 length equals 13 residues. The CDR3 region has the DNA TGTGCCAGCAATCAACAGGGGGCCTACGAGCAGTACTTC. As protein: CASNQQGAYEQYF.

This clonotype came up a few times. This chain links TRBV6-2 or TRBV6-3 with TRBJ2-7; 10 bases agree with TRBD2. The V gene's germline CDR1 is MNHEY and CDR2 SVGEGT. This CDR3 is built from 16 residues. After removal of 0 bases from V and 4 bases from J, the junction contained 6 bases not matched to a gene. CDR3 sequence (DNA): TGTGCCAGCAGTTACTCAGCTAGCGGGAGTAAGTACGAGCAGTACTTC. Translating it yields CASSYSASGSKYEQYF.

The chain employs TRBV19 and TRBJ1-2; unclear D gene. Trimming stripped 7 bases from V and 5 bases from J, with 8 bases between. This CDR3 comprises 11 residues. Germline assignment: CDR1 LNHDA and CDR2 SQIVND (reference sequence). The CDR3 sequence is CASNLGYGYTF. CDR3 coding DNA: TGTGCCAGTAACCTGGGGTATGGCTACACCTTC.

This clonotype was recorded many times. The rearrangement uses TRBV7-6 and TRBJ2-6, with a weak D call TRBD2 (6 bases). V was shortened by 1 base and J by 1 base, with 11 bases between the two germline ends. Germline CDR1 reads SGHVS; CDR2 reads FNYEAQ. CDR3 length equals 17 residues. CDR3 nucleotides: TGTGCCAGCAGCTTAGAGCTGCGGGGATCTGGGGCCAACGTCCTGACTTTC. The encoded protein is CASSLELRGSGANVLTF. Supplemented by reference TRBV7-6 and TRBJ2-6, the full variable domain reads GAGVSQSPRYKVTKRGQDVALRCDPISGHVSLYWYRQALGQGPEFLTYFNYEAQQDKSGLPNDRFSAERPEGSISTLTIQRTEQRDSAMYRCASSLELRGSGANVLTFGAGSRLTVL.

The sample holds a few counts of this clonotype. This chain uses TRBV11-2 with TRBJ1-1, with a tentative D call TRBD1 (5 bases). CDR3 size: 13 residues. V lost 3 bases to trimming and J lost 7 bases, with 12 bases between them. Germline CDR1 and CDR2: SGHAT and FQNNGV. The CDR3 DNA is TGTGCCAGCAGCTTCCCCCTGGGGGGTGAAGCTTTCTTT. Translating gives CASSFPLGGEAFF.

With regard to this clonotype: At one boundary the junction diverges from the germline segment, which might be a read error. This chain links TRBV13 with TRBJ1-2; 12 bases map to TRBD1. Germline V CDR1 and CDR2: PRHDT, FYEKMQ (reference sequence). CDR3 size: 13 residues. CDR3 region: CASSGGTGGASGF. CDR3 nucleotides: TGTGCGAGCAGTGGAGGGACAGGGGGCGCCTCAGGCTTC.